This T cell receptor (beta chain) was documented in a study of blood T cell repertoires in COVID-19. On the study more broadly: Researchers got acute and convalescent COVID-19 samples from the United States, Italy and Spain.

TCRdb's copy holds only in-frame clones and misses some; the assay was immunoSEQ multiplex PCR. The sample has some 210,000 clones; about 83% are singletons. Trimming cost V 4 bases and J 0 bases; bases outside gene matches: 6. The germline CDR1 and CDR2 sequences are SGHRS and YFSETQ. The CDR3 spans 17 residues. This TCR came from a woman aged 45-60 years with active or convalescent COVID-19. The chain uses TRBV5-1 and TRBJ2-6; 8 bases fit TRBD1. Sequences were obtained from peripheral blood. In nucleotides, the CDR3 is TGCGCCAGCAGCCCCGGGACAGGACACTCTGGGGCCAACGTCCTGACTTTC. It is translated as CASSPGTGHSGANVLTF.